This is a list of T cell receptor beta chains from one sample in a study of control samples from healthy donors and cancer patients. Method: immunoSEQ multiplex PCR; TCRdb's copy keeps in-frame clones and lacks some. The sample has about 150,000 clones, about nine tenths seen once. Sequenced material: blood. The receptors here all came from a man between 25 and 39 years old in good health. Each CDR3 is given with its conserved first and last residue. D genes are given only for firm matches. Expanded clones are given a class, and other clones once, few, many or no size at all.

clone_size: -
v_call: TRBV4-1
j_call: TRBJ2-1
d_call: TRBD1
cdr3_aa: CASSPDRSSEQFF
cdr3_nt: TGCGCCAGCAGCCCGGACAGGTCCTCTGAGCAGTTCTTC

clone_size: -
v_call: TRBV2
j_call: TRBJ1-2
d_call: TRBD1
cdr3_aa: CASSVTGGHDYGYTF
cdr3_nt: TGTGCCAGCAGTGTCACAGGGGGACATGACTATGGCTACACCTTC

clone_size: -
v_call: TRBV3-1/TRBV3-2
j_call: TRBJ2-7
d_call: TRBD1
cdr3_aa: CASSLDRAAYEQYF
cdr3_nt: TGTGCCAGCAGCCTTGACAGGGCTGCCTACGAGCAGTACTTC

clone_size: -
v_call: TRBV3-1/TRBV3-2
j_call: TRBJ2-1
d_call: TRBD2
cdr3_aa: CASSQEGGGSYNEQFF
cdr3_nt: TGTGCCAGCAGCCAAGAGGGCGGGGGCTCCTACAATGAGCAGTTCTTC

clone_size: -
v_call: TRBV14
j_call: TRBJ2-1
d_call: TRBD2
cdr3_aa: CASSQDWTSGMNNEQFF
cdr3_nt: TGTGCCAGCAGCCAAGACTGGACTAGCGGGATGAACAATGAGCAGTTCTTC

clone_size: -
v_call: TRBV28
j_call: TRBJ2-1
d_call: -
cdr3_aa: CASSLPPSTNEQFF
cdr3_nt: TGTGCCAGCAGTTTACCCCCCTCTACCAATGAGCAGTTCTTC

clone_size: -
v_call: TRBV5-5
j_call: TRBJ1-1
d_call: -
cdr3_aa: CASSLLGNEAFF
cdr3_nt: TGTGCCAGCAGCTTGCTCGGGAACGAAGCTTTCTTT

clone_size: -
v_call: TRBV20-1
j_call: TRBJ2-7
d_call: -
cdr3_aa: CSASLGGGEQYF
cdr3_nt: TGCAGTGCTAGTCTAGGAGGCGGCGAGCAGTACTTC

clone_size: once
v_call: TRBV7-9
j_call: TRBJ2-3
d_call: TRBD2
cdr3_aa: CASKGVAGADTQYF
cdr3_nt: TGTGCCAGCAAAGGGGTAGCGGGAGCTGATACGCAGTATTTT

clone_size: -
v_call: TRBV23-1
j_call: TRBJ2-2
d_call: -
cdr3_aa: CASSQTPNLSISGELFF
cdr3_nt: TGCGCCAGCAGTCAGACACCAAATCTCTCTATTTCCGGGGAGCTGTTTTTT

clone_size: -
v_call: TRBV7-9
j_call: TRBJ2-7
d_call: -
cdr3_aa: CASSPRGPGYGNEQYF
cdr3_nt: TGTGCCAGCAGCCCCCGGGGTCCGGGTTACGGAAACGAGCAGTACTTC

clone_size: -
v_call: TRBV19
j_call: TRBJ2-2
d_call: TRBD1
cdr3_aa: CASSIRAGQDYTGELFF
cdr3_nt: TGTGCCAGTAGTATAAGGGCAGGACAGGACTACACCGGGGAGCTGTTTTTT

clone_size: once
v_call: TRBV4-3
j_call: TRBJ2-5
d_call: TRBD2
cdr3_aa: CASSQSSGGSETQYF
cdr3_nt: TGCGCCAGCAGCCAGTCTAGCGGGGGGTCGGAGACCCAGTACTTC

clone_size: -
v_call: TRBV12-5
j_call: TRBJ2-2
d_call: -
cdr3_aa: CASGLVLTGRLPGELFF
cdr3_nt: TGTGCTAGTGGTTTGGTACTAACAGGGCGATTGCCCGGGGAGCTGTTTTTT

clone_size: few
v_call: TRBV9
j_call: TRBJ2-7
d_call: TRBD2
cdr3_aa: CASSPLAGPRVGEQYF
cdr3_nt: TGTGCCAGCAGCCCACTAGCGGGGCCGCGGGTTGGCGAGCAGTACTTC

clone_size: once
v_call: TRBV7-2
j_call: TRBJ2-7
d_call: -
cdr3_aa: CASSLATTYEQYF
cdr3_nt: TGTGCCAGCAGCTTAGCGACAACCTACGAGCAGTACTTC

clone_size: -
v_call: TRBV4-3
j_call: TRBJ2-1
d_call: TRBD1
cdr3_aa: CASSQFRTGAPRYNEQFF
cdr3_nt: TGCGCCAGCAGCCAATTCCGGACAGGGGCCCCAAGATACAATGAGCAGTTCTTC

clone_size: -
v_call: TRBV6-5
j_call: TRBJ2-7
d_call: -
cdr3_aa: CASNPAASYEQYF
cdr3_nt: TGTGCCAGCAATCCAGCGGCCTCCTACGAGCAGTACTTC

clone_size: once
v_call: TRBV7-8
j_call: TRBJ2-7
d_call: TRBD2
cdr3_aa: CASSFLAGLPYEQYF
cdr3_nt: TGTGCCAGCAGCTTCCTAGCGGGACTTCCCTACGAGCAGTACTTC

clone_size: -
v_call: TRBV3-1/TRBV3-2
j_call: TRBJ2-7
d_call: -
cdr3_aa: CASSRQGRYEQYF
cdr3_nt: TGTGCCAGCAGCCGTCAGGGCCGCTACGAGCAGTACTTC

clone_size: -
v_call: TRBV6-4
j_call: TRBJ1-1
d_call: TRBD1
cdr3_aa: CASSPGTGLFF
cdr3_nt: TGTGCCAGCAGCCCCGGGACAGGGCTTTTCTTT

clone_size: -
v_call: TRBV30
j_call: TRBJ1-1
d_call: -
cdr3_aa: CAWSRPPNSEAFF
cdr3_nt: TGTGCCTGGAGTAGACCCCCAAACTCTGAAGCTTTCTTT

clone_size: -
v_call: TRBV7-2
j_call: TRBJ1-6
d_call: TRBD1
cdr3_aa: CASSSERDRASPLHF
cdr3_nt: TGTGCCAGCAGCTCGGAACGGGACAGGGCCTCACCCCTCCACTTT

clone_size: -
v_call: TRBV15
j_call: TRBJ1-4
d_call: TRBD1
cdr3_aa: CATSRGDSGANEKLFF
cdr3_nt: TGTGCCACCAGCAGGGGGGACAGTGGGGCAAATGAAAAACTGTTTTTT

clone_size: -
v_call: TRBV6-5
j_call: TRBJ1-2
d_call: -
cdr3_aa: CASYTGQVYGYTF
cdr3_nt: TGTGCCAGCTACACCGGGCAGGTCTATGGCTACACCTTC

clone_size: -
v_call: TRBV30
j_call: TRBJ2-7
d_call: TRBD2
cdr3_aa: CAWSYWREGLYEQYF
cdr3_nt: TGTGCCTGGAGTTACTGGCGGGAGGGTCTCTACGAGCAGTACTTC